This T cell receptor beta chain was identified in a study of blood T cells in healthy people across ages. Whole-study findings and limits: Per million T cells, the diversity of TCR beta decreased roughly linearly as age advanced.

This clonotype was counted only a few times. Its antigen is unidentified. Every donor provided roughly 10 milliliters of peripheral blood. A second about 7 to 12 cycle PCR used barcoded and J-beta primers. Sequencing recovered at least 2.5 million CDR3-containing paired-end reads from each sample. In TCRdb, the 5' RACE reads were re-called with MiXCR into one record per CDR3 protein. The top ten hold just under 9.5% of the sample, which has about 760,000 distinct CDR3 sequences, 20% to 30% seen once. These same records also appear under a second study, on T cells of mothers and their children. From that paper: The people who donated were a few healthy Caucasian mothers and their six children.

The sample comprised blood. The TCR was taken from a boy between 10 and 17 years old in good health.

The CDR3 region has the DNA TGCGCCAGCAGCTTGGGGACAGGGGGAATTCAGTACTTC. It is translated as CASSLGTGGIQYF. The V and J genes are TRBV5-1 and TRBJ2-4, with 10 bases that match TRBD1. The CDR3 loop spans 13 amino acids. CDR1 and CDR2 (germline): SGHRS, YFSETQ. J lost 10 bases, V lost 0 bases, and 1 base had no gene match.